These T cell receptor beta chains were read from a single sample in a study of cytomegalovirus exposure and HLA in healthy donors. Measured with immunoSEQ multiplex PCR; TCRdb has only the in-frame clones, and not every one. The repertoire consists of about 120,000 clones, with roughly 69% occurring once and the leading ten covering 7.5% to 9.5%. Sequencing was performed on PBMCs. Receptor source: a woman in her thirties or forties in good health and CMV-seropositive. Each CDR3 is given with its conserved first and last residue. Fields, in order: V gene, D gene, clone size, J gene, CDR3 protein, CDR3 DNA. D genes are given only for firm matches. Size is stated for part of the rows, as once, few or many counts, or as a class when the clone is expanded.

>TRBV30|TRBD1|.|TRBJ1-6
CAWSGLGTGHSPLHF
TGTGCCTGGAGTGGACTCGGGACAGGGCATTCACCCCTCCACTTT
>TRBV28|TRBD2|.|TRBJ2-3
CASCRGGMDTQYF
TGTGCCAGCTGTAGGGGAGGGATGGATACGCAGTATTTT
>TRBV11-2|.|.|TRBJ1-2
CASSSLRGGNYGYTF
TGTGCCAGCAGCTCTTTGAGGGGGGGAAACTATGGCTACACCTTC
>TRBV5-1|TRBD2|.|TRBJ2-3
CASSLTSGTDTQYF
TGCGCCAGCAGCTTGACTAGCGGCACAGATACGCAGTATTTT
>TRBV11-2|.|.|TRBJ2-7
CASSLDAPQDYEQYF
TGTGCCAGCAGCTTAGATGCCCCACAGGACTACGAGCAGTACTTC
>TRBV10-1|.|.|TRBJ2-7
CASSEWQVGEQYF
TGCGCCAGCAGTGAGTGGCAGGTCGGCGAGCAGTACTTC
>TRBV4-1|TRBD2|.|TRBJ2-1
CASSQPTGSGTAYNEQFF
TGCGCCAGCAGCCAGCCGACCGGCAGCGGGACCGCGTACAATGAGCAGTTCTTC
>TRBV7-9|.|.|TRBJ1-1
CASLRLLNTEAFF
TGTGCCAGCTTAAGACTCCTGAACACTGAAGCTTTCTTT
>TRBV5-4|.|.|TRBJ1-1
CASSLELLNTEAFF
TGTGCCAGCAGCTTGGAGCTTCTGAACACTGAAGCTTTCTTT
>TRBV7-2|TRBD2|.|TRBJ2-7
CASSFSGTYEQYF
TGTGCCAGCAGCTTCAGCGGGACCTACGAGCAGTACTTC
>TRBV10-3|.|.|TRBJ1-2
CAISDPAGAYGYTF
TGTGCCATCAGTGATCCCGCCGGTGCCTATGGCTACACCTTC
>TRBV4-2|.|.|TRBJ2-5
CASSQDPDSQETQYF
TGTGCCAGCAGCCAAGATCCGGACAGCCAAGAGACCCAGTACTTC
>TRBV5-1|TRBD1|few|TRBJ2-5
CASNLAGGEGETQYF
TGCGCCAGCAACTTGGCAGGGGGCGAGGGAGAGACCCAGTACTTC
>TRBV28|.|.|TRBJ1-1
CASSLWSGQAFF
TGTGCCAGCAGTTTATGGTCAGGGCAGGCTTTCTTT
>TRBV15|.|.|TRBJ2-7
CATSLYSGSSYEQYF
TGTGCCACCAGCCTTTACTCCGGGAGCTCCTACGAGCAGTACTTC
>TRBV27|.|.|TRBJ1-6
CASSWAGGDNSPLHF
TGTGCCAGCAGCTGGGCGGGAGGGGATAATTCACCCCTCCACTTT
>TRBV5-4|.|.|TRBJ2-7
CASSLGDLAENSYEQYF
TGTGCCAGCAGCTTGGGGGACTTAGCGGAAAACTCCTACGAGCAGTACTTC
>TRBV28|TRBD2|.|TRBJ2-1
CASSWGTSGRLEQFF
TGTGCCAGCAGCTGGGGGACTAGCGGGAGGTTGGAGCAGTTCTTC
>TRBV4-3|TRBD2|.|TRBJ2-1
CASSQDVAGGQFYNEQFF
TGCGCCAGCAGCCAAGACGTGGCGGGAGGCCAGTTCTACAATGAGCAGTTCTTC
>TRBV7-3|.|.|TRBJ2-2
CASSLTGVYGELFF
TGTGCCAGCAGCTTAACAGGGGTCTACGGGGAGCTGTTTTTT
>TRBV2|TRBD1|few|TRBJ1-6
CAKGQGHNSPLHF
TGTGCCAAGGGACAGGGACATAATTCACCCCTCCACTTT
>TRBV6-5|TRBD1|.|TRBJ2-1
CASRGGTGGHHEQFF
TGTGCCAGCAGGGGAGGGACAGGGGGACACCATGAGCAGTTCTTC
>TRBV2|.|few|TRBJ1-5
CASSKQGISNQPQHF
TGTGCCAGCAGCAAACAGGGAATCAGCAATCAGCCCCAGCATTTT
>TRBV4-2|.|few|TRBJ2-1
CASSPRGTTYNEQFF
TGTGCCAGCAGCCCCAGGGGTACTACCTACAATGAGCAGTTCTTC
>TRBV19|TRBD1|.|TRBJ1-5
CASSLDRVVQHF
TGTGCCAGTAGTCTTGACAGGGTGGTCCAGCATTTT
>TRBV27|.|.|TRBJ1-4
CASSPGQQSNEKLFF
TGTGCCAGCAGCCCCGGACAGCAATCTAATGAAAAACTGTTTTTT
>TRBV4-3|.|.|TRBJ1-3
CASSQDMTVGNTIYF
TGCGCCAGCAGCCAAGATATGACAGTTGGAAACACCATATATTTT
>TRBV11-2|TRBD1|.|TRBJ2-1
CASGTGGSEQFF
TGTGCCAGCGGGACAGGGGGCAGTGAGCAGTTCTTC
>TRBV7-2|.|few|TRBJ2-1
CASSLYMSSSYNEQFF
TGTGCCAGCAGCTTATACATGTCAAGCTCCTACAATGAGCAGTTCTTC
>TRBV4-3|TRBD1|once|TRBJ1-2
CASSPGTGTNYGYTF
TGCGCCAGCAGCCCCGGGACAGGGACTAACTATGGCTACACCTTC
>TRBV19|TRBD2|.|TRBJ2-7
CASSIDLQRDETSYEQYF
TGTGCCAGTAGTATAGATCTGCAGCGGGACGAAACATCCTACGAGCAGTACTTC
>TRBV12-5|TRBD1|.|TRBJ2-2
CASGNPPGQENTGELFF
TGTGCTAGTGGTAATCCACCGGGACAGGAAAACACCGGGGAGCTGTTTTTT
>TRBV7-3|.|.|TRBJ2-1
CASSLTFTSYNEQFF
TGTGCCAGCAGCTTAACATTTACTAGCTACAATGAGCAGTTCTTC
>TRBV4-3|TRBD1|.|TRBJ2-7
CASSQGQGVSYEQYF
TGCGCCAGCAGCCAAGGACAGGGGGTCTCCTACGAGCAGTACTTC
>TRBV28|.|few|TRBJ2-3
CAAGESTDTQYF
TGTGCCGCGGGCGAGAGTACCGATACGCAGTATTTT
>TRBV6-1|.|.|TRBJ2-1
CASSERSFGSYNEQFF
TGTGCCAGCAGTGAAAGGAGCTTTGGCTCCTACAATGAGCAGTTCTTC
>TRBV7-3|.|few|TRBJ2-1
CASSQVALANNEQFF
TGTGCCAGCAGCCAAGTGGCCCTAGCTAACAATGAGCAGTTCTTC
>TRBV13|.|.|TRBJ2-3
CASSSKSDRSPDTQYF
TGTGCCAGCAGCTCGAAATCCGACAGGTCCCCAGATACGCAGTATTTT
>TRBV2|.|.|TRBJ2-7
CASRITGIYEQYF
TGTGCCAGCAGAATTACAGGGATCTACGAGCAGTACTTC
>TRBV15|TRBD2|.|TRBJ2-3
CATSRDPPSGGTDTQYF
TGTGCCACCAGCAGAGATCCGCCCAGCGGGGGCACAGATACGCAGTATTTT
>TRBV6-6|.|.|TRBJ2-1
CASRWDTGSYNEQFF
TGTGCCAGCAGATGGGACACCGGGTCCTACAATGAGCAGTTCTTC